The clone carrying this TCR beta chain was counted at least ten times. Antigen unknown. The entry originates in a study of spatial heterogeneity in lung cancer. Study-level findings and limits: Within tumors, counts of expanded alpha and beta TCRs tracked tumor mutation counts.

Regarding time point: sample taken at primary tumor resection. V was shortened by 4 bases and J by 8 bases, with 9 bases between the two germline ends. Per germline, CDR1 MNHNS and CDR2 SASEGT. This CDR3 has 12 residues. Using its own MiXCR run on the 5' RACE reads, TCRdb lists one record per CDR3 protein. The sample has 2,500 to 3,500 distinct CDR3 sequences, over 7.5% seen once. The origin of this receptor is a female donor with early-stage non-small cell lung cancer. This specimen was lung tumor tissue, taken at surgery. This sequence joins TRBV6-1 and TRBJ2-1, with D unresolved. DNA for the CDR3: TGTGCCAGCAGTGGGCGTAAGGATGAGCAGTTCTTC. This codes for CASSGRKDEQFF.